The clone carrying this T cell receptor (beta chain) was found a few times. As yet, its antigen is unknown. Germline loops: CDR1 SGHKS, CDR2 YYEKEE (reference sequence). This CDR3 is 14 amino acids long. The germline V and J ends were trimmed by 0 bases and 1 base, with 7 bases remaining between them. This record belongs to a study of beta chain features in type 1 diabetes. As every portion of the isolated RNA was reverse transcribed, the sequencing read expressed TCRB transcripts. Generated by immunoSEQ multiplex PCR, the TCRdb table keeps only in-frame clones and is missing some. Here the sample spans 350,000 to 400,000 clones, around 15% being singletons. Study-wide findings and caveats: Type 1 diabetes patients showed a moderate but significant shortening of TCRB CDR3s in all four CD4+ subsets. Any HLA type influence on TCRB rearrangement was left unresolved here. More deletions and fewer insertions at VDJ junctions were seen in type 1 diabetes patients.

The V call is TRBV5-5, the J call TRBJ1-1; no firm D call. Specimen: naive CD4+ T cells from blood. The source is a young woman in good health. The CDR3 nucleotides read TGTGCCAGCAGCTTGGGCAGGCGGAACACTGAAGCTTTCTTT. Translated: CASSLGRRNTEAFF.